A single sample gave rise to the 12 T cell receptor beta chains below, sequenced in a study of blood T cell repertoires in COVID-19. This table comes from immunoSEQ multiplex PCR, and its TCRdb copy is limited to in-frame clones, with some not included. The table includes some 76,000 clones, around 86% detected once. Sample: peripheral blood. Receptor source: a woman aged 18-29 years with acute or convalescent COVID-19.

The chain is built from TRBV11-2 and TRBJ1-2; a possible D gene is TRBD1 (6 bases). CDR1 and CDR2 (germline): SGHAT, FQNNGV. The germline V and J ends were trimmed by 3 bases and 6 bases, with 11 bases remaining between them. The CDR3 extends over 13 amino acids. The chain's CDR3 is CASSFVSGDGYTF. The CDR3 bases are TGTGCCAGCAGCTTTGTTTCAGGGGATGGCTACACCTTC.

The chain combines TRBV24-1 with TRBJ1-2; 10 bases align to TRBD1. Germline V gene data show CDR1 as KGHDR and CDR2 as SFDVKD. V gave up 8 bases and J gave up 8 bases; unmatched junction bases: 13. There are 15 residues in the CDR3. The CDR3 loop reads CATTLPGQGNHGYTF. Written as DNA, the CDR3 is TGTGCCACCACTTTACCGGGACAGGGGAATCACGGCTACACCTTC.

A remark on this clone: At the DNA level, this CDR3 is encoded by other sequences in the same sample as well. The chain carries TRBV14 and TRBJ1-6, with D unclear. The V end was cut by 3 bases, the J end by 7 bases, with 10 bases between. CDR1 and CDR2 from the germline V gene are SGHDN and FVKESK. This CDR3 comprises 14 residues. The CDR3 DNA sequence: TGTGCCAGCAGCCAGGGGAGAGAGAATTCACCCCTCCACTTT. This encodes CASSQGRENSPLHF.

The chain employs TRBV3-1 (or the pseudogene TRBV3-2) and TRBJ2-1; D tentatively fits TRBD1 or TRBD2 (7 bases each). V gave up 11 bases and J gave up 4 bases, with 27 bases separating them. The CDR3 totals 17 residues. Germline CDR1 is LGHDT and CDR2 is YNNKEL (reference sequence). In DNA, the CDR3 is TGTGCCCCCAGCCAGGGGGGGGGCGGGGGAGCGTACAATGAGCAGTTCTTC. This encodes CAPSQGGGGGAYNEQFF.

This clone appeared once. In DNA form, the CDR3 reads TGTGCCAGTAGTACACGGGTTGGACAGAGGGAAAAACTGTTTTTT. Its protein product is CASSTRVGQREKLFF. The chain recombines TRBV19 with TRBJ1-4, with D perhaps TRBD1 (6 bases). CDR1 is LNHDA, CDR2 SQIVND, per germline (reference sequence). The CDR3 is made up of 15 amino acids. V was cut by 4 bases and J by 8 bases, with 17 bases left in between.

J is TRBJ1-1 and V is TRBV19; 8 nucleotides agree with TRBD1. The germline gives CDR1 LNHDA, CDR2 SQIVND (reference sequence). The ends lost 3 bases at V and 5 bases at J; junction bases unmatched: 8. The CDR3 consists of 15 residues. CDR3 region: CASSIQGARDTEAFF. The CDR3, as DNA: TGTGCCAGTAGTATTCAGGGGGCGCGGGATACTGAAGCTTTCTTT.

There are a few counts of this clone. V gene TRBV7-9 combines with J gene TRBJ1-1, with D possibly TRBD1 on 5 matching bases. Germline V gene data show CDR1 as SEHNR and CDR2 as FQNEAQ (reference sequence). This CDR3 comprises 14 residues. The ends were cut back, 5 bases at V and 4 bases at J, with 14 bases in the middle. CDR3 in DNA: TGTGCCAGCAGCAATAAGGGGATCGTCACTGAAGCTTTCTTT. Amino acid sequence: CASSNKGIVTEAFF.

This chain joins TRBV19 and TRBJ2-1, with no clear D. The germline V and J ends were trimmed by 4 bases and 1 base, with 11 bases remaining between them. Per the germline V gene, CDR1 is LNHDA and CDR2 is SQIVND (reference sequence). The CDR3 covers 15 residues. The CDR3, as DNA: TGTGCCAGTAGTACCAGCGTCATATCCTACAATGAGCAGTTCTTC. Protein product: CASSTSVISYNEQFF.

J is TRBJ1-5 and V is TRBV7-2, with D possibly being TRBD1 (6 bases). Germline CDR1 and CDR2: SGHTA and FQGNSA. CDR3 length: 16 residues. Trimming left V 5 bases short and J 6 bases short, with 20 bases between. As DNA, the CDR3 is TGTGCCAGCAGCAAATTACCAAGGGACATCGCTCAGCCCCAGCATTTT. This gives the protein CASSKLPRDIAQPQHF.

The chain links TRBV6-5 to TRBJ2-3; perhaps TRBD1 as D (6 bases). There are 15 residues in the CDR3. V was cut by 6 bases and J by 3 bases, with 16 bases left in between. The germline gives CDR1 MNHEY, CDR2 SVGAGI. The CDR3, as DNA: TGTGCCAGCAGACAGGGAACTTCCTATACAGATACGCAGTATTTT. Translating gives CASRQGTSYTDTQYF.

This rearrangement joins TRBV19 to TRBJ1-1; 7 bases line up with TRBD1. Trimming removed 8 bases from V and 4 bases from J; junction bases left unmatched: 10. The CDR3 is 14 residues long. Germline V gene data show CDR1 as LNHDA and CDR2 as SQIVND (reference sequence). The CDR3 DNA reads as TGTGCCAGTTTGGACAGGCTGGCCGGCACTGAAGCTTTCTTT. Its protein is CASLDRLAGTEAFF.

The V gene is TRBV19, the J gene TRBJ2-7, with D tentatively TRBD2 (6 bases). V was clipped by 3 bases and J by 6 bases, with 15 bases between them. Germline lookup yields CDR1 LNHDA and CDR2 SQIVND (reference sequence). CDR3 size: 14 residues. CDR3 sequence reads: CASSIETSSSEQYF. The CDR3 coding sequence is TGTGCCAGTAGTATTGAGACTAGTAGTTCCGAGCAGTACTTC. The entire variable domain, with the rest obtained from reference TRBV19 and TRBJ2-7, is as follows: DGGITQSPKYLFRKEGQNVTLSCEQNLNHDAMYWYRQDPGQGLRLIYYSQIVNDFQKGDIAEGYSVSREKKESFPLTVTSAQKNPTAFYLCASSIETSSSEQYFGPGTRLTVT.